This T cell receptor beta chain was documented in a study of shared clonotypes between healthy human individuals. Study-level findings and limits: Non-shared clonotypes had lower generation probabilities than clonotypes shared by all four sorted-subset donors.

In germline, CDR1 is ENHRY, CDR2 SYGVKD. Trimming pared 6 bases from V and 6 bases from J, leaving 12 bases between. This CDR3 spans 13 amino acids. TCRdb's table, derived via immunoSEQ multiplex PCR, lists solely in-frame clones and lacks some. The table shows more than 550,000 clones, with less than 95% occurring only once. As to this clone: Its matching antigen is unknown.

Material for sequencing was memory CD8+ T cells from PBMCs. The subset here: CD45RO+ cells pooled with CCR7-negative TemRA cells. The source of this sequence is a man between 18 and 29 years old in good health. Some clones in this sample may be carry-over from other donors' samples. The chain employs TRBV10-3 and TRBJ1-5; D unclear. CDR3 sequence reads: CAIRAERSQPQHF. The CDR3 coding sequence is TGTGCCATCAGGGCGGAACGAAGTCAGCCCCAGCATTTT.